A selection of T cell receptor beta chains follows, all from one sample in a study of blood T cell repertoires in COVID-19. Sequencing used immunoSEQ multiplex PCR; TCRdb keeps in-frame clones, though not all of them. This sample has 300,000 or so clones, with approximately 90% found just once. Sequencing was done on a sample of peripheral blood. All receptors come from a woman aged 25 to 39 with COVID-19, enrolled during active disease. CDR3s include the opening cysteine and the closing phenylalanine or tryptophan. Fields, in order: J gene, D gene, clone size, V gene, CDR3 protein, CDR3 DNA. A D gene is named only where the DNA matches it firmly. A row's size may be missing; if present it is once, few, many or a size class.

j_call: TRBJ2-3
d_call: TRBD2
clone_size: -
v_call: TRBV28
cdr3_aa: CASSTYGVLAGASDTQYF
cdr3_nt: TGTGCCAGCAGTACCTATGGGGTACTAGCGGGAGCATCAGATACGCAGTATTTT

j_call: TRBJ2-7
d_call: -
clone_size: few
v_call: TRBV2
cdr3_aa: CASRDYTYEQYF
cdr3_nt: TGTGCCAGCAGGGACTACACCTACGAGCAGTACTTC

j_call: TRBJ2-2
d_call: -
clone_size: -
v_call: TRBV10-3
cdr3_aa: CAISTQQGRDTGELFF
cdr3_nt: TGTGCCATCAGCACCCAACAGGGAAGAGACACCGGGGAGCTGTTTTTT

j_call: TRBJ1-6
d_call: TRBD1
clone_size: -
v_call: TRBV6-5
cdr3_aa: CASSRQGTAYSPLHF
cdr3_nt: TGTGCCAGCAGCCGTCAAGGGACAGCTTATTCACCCCTCCACTTT

j_call: TRBJ1-3
d_call: -
clone_size: -
v_call: TRBV9
cdr3_aa: CASSGLGGISGNTIYF
cdr3_nt: TGTGCCAGCAGCGGCTTAGGAGGTATCTCTGGAAACACCATATATTTT

j_call: TRBJ2-7
d_call: TRBD1
clone_size: -
v_call: TRBV28
cdr3_aa: CASIPGVDRSYEQYF
cdr3_nt: TGTGCCAGCATCCCGGGCGTGGACAGGTCCTACGAGCAGTACTTC

j_call: TRBJ2-7
d_call: -
clone_size: -
v_call: TRBV9
cdr3_aa: CASSVDIGSSYEQYF
cdr3_nt: TGTGCCAGCAGCGTAGATATAGGGAGCTCCTACGAGCAGTACTTC

j_call: TRBJ2-1
d_call: TRBD1
clone_size: -
v_call: TRBV5-1
cdr3_aa: CASSYGQGGDEQFF
cdr3_nt: TGCGCCAGCAGCTACGGACAGGGTGGCGATGAGCAGTTCTTC

j_call: TRBJ1-1
d_call: TRBD1
clone_size: -
v_call: TRBV25-1
cdr3_aa: CASRRTGVNTEAFF
cdr3_nt: TGTGCCAGCAGGCGGACAGGCGTGAACACTGAAGCTTTCTTT

j_call: TRBJ1-4
d_call: -
clone_size: -
v_call: TRBV5-1
cdr3_aa: CASSTAGRPEEKLFF
cdr3_nt: TGCGCCAGCAGCACCGCGGGACGGCCGGAGGAAAAACTGTTTTTT